The entry below gives a single T cell receptor (beta chain) sequence along with its context. Its matching antigen is unknown. This sample was included in a study of blood T cells in healthy people across ages. It was roughly 10 milliliters of peripheral blood that were drawn from each donor. General study points: Observed TCR beta diversity showed a strong correlation with the percentage of naive T cells as measured by flow cytometry.

Combining a sample-barcoded 5' primer with a J-beta primer mix, a second PCR ran for about 7 to 12 cycles. A tag from a template-switch adaptor with 12 random nucleotides marked each cDNA molecule. From the 5' RACE reads, TCRdb called clonotypes with MiXCR, one entry per CDR3 protein. The data show roughly 860,000 distinct CDR3 sequences, around 62% seen once. This CDR3 has 16 residues. J gave up 8 bases and V 5 bases, and 11 bases lay outside the gene matches. Germline assignment: CDR1 SGHVS and CDR2 FQNEAQ. The receptor was isolated from a young man in good health. The sample consisted of blood. J is TRBJ2-4 and V is TRBV7-8; 11 bases are a match to TRBD2. In DNA form, the CDR3 reads TGTGCCAGCAGCCTATCTAGCGGGGGGTTGGGGGACATTCAGTACTTC. As protein: CASSLSSGGLGDIQYF. Full variable domain (missing parts from reference TRBV7-8 and TRBJ2-4): GAGVSQSPRYKVAKRGQDVALRCDPISGHVSLFWYQQALGQGPEFLTYFQNEAQLDKSGLPSDRFFAERPEGSVSTLKIQRTQQEDSAVYLCASSLSSGGLGDIQYFGAGTRLSVL.